This TCR beta chain was captured in a study of T cell responses to AZD1222 COVID-19 vaccine. With respect to this clone: Its target is unknown.

Notes on the study in general: Females outnumbered males among donors, who were mostly white British; clonal diversity was possibly underestimated.

Germline lookup yields CDR1 MNHEY and CDR2 SVGEGT. CDR3 length: 15 residues. V was pared by 6 bases and J by 4 bases, with 10 bases of the junction left unmatched. TCRdb keeps only in-frame clones here, not all; method: immunoSEQ multiplex PCR. The table has about 28,000 clones, roughly 89% seen once. The chain combines TRBV6-2 or TRBV6-3 with TRBJ2-7; 9 bases agree with TRBD2. This TCR derives from an adult in good health. Sequences were derived from peripheral blood, sampled on day 0 of AZD1222 vaccination. CDR3 loop: CASSRRTSEWYEQYF. In nucleotides, the CDR3 is TGTGCCAGCAGCCGCAGGACTAGCGAGTGGTACGAGCAGTACTTC.